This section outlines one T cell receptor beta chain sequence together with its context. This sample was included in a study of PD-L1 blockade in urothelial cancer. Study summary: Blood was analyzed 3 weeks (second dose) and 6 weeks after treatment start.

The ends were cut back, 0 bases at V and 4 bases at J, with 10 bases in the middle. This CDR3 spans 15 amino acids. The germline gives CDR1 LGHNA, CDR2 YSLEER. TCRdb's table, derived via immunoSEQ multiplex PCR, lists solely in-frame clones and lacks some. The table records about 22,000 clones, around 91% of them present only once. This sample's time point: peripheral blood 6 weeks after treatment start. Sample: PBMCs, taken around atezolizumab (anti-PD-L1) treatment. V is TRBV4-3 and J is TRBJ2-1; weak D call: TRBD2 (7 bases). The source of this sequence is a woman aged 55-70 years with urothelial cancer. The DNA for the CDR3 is TGCGCCAGCAGCCAAGACGGGGGGCCTTACAATGAGCAGTTCTTC. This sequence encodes CASSQDGGPYNEQFF.